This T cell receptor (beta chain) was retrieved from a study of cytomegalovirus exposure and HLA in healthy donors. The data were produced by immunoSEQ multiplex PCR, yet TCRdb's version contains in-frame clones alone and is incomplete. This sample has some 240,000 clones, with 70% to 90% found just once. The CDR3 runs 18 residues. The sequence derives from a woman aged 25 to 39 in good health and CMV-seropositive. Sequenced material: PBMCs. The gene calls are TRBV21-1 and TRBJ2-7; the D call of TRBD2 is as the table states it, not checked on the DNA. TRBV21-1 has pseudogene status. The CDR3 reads CASSKALLLAGGSYEQYF. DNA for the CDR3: TGTGCCAGCAGCAAAGCCCTCTTACTAGCGGGAGGGTCCTACGAGCAGTACTTC.